The rows below give T cell receptor beta chains drawn from one sample of a study of vaccination and CD4 T cells after COVID-19. Antigen specificity for these receptors is unknown. TCRdb processed the PCR reads anew with MiXCR; each CDR3 protein has one entry. Here the sample spans just over 3,500 distinct CDR3 sequences, around 40% being singletons. Material: CD4+ T cells from blood, cultured in vitro. The receptors were gathered from a human donor who had recovered from COVID-19. CDR3s include the opening cysteine and the closing phenylalanine or tryptophan. A D gene is named only where the DNA matches it firmly. Not all rows give a size; the values are once, few, many and, for expanded clones, a class.

v_call: TRBV14; j_call: TRBJ1-4; d_call: TRBD1; clone_size: -; cdr3_nt: TGTGCCAGCAGCCTATCGACAGGGTTTGACGAAAAACTGTTTTTT; cdr3_aa: CASSLSTGFDEKLFF
v_call: TRBV20-1; j_call: TRBJ1-2; d_call: -; clone_size: few; cdr3_nt: TGCAGTGCATTCAATGAGAATTCCTATGGCTACACCTTC; cdr3_aa: CSAFNENSYGYTF
v_call: TRBV5-4; j_call: TRBJ1-2; d_call: -; clone_size: -; cdr3_nt: TGTGCCAGCAGCTTGGCGGGGCTCTATGGCTACACCTTC; cdr3_aa: CASSLAGLYGYTF
v_call: TRBV7-8; j_call: TRBJ1-1; d_call: -; clone_size: few; cdr3_nt: TGTGCCAGCAGCCTAATCATCGCCGCAGGGGATAGCACTGAAGCTTTCTTT; cdr3_aa: CASSLIIAAGDSTEAFF
v_call: TRBV7-3; j_call: TRBJ2-1; d_call: TRBD2; clone_size: once; cdr3_nt: TGTGCCAGCAGCTTAACGATGGCTAGCGGGCGCTCCTACAATGAGCAGTTCTTC; cdr3_aa: CASSLTMASGRSYNEQFF
v_call: TRBV5-4; j_call: TRBJ1-1; d_call: -; clone_size: -; cdr3_nt: TGTGCCAGCAGCTTTAAGGGCACTGAAGCTTTCTTT; cdr3_aa: CASSFKGTEAFF
v_call: TRBV25-1; j_call: TRBJ2-5; d_call: -; clone_size: -; cdr3_nt: TGTGCCAGCAGTGAATATTTTCCAGAAGAGACCCAGTACTTC; cdr3_aa: CASSEYFPEETQYF
v_call: TRBV18; j_call: TRBJ2-7; d_call: -; clone_size: -; cdr3_nt: TGTGCCAGCTCACCCGACAGAAGCGAGCAGTACTTC; cdr3_aa: CASSPDRSEQYF
v_call: TRBV12-3/TRBV12-4; j_call: TRBJ2-1; d_call: -; clone_size: few; cdr3_nt: TGTGCCAGCAGTTTGGCGGGAAGCACCTACAATGAGCAGTTCTTC; cdr3_aa: CASSLAGSTYNEQFF
v_call: TRBV4-1; j_call: TRBJ1-2; d_call: -; clone_size: -; cdr3_nt: TGCGCCAGCAGCCAGATTTCCGGGGGAGCTAACTATGGCTACACCTTC; cdr3_aa: CASSQISGGANYGYTF
v_call: TRBV6-1; j_call: TRBJ2-3; d_call: TRBD1; clone_size: -; cdr3_nt: TGTGCCAGCATTGGACAGGGTGGCACAGATACGCAGTATTTT; cdr3_aa: CASIGQGGTDTQYF
v_call: TRBV4-1; j_call: TRBJ1-6; d_call: TRBD1; clone_size: -; cdr3_nt: TGCGCCAGCAGCCAAGGCCTTTTGGACAGGGGCGGTTCACCCCTCCACTTT; cdr3_aa: CASSQGLLDRGGSPLHF
v_call: TRBV18; j_call: TRBJ1-2; d_call: TRBD1; clone_size: -; cdr3_nt: TGTGCCAGCTCATCAGGGGGGACCGGCTACACCTTC; cdr3_aa: CASSSGGTGYTF
v_call: TRBV20-1; j_call: TRBJ2-4; d_call: TRBD1; clone_size: once; cdr3_nt: TGCAGTGCTGAAGGACAGGGGGCCGCCAAAAACATTCAGTACTTC; cdr3_aa: CSAEGQGAAKNIQYF
v_call: TRBV18; j_call: TRBJ2-5; d_call: -; clone_size: -; cdr3_nt: TGTGCCAGCTCACCAGAGATGAGGGAGACCCAGTACTTC; cdr3_aa: CASSPEMRETQYF
v_call: TRBV7-6; j_call: TRBJ2-2; d_call: -; clone_size: few; cdr3_nt: TGTGCCAGCAGTTCAAGGGGGTTGCGGGATAAAAACACCGGGGAGCTGTTTTTT; cdr3_aa: CASSSRGLRDKNTGELFF
v_call: TRBV5-1; j_call: TRBJ2-3; d_call: -; clone_size: -; cdr3_nt: TGCGCCAGCAGCTTGGAGGCCGCGGGACAGCTCACAGATACGCAGTATTTT; cdr3_aa: CASSLEAAGQLTDTQYF
v_call: TRBV10-3; j_call: TRBJ2-2; d_call: -; clone_size: -; cdr3_nt: TGTGCCATCAGGCCCCTTGAAACCGGGGAGCTGTTTTTT; cdr3_aa: CAIRPLETGELFF
v_call: TRBV6-5; j_call: TRBJ2-5; d_call: -; clone_size: few; cdr3_nt: TGTGCCAGCAGTTATCCCGACGGGGCGGGGACCCAGTACTTC; cdr3_aa: CASSYPDGAGTQYF
v_call: TRBV5-4; j_call: TRBJ2-1; d_call: -; clone_size: -; cdr3_nt: TGTGCCAGCAGCCCCCCCTGGGACAATGAGCAGTTCTTC; cdr3_aa: CASSPPWDNEQFF
v_call: TRBV18; j_call: TRBJ2-5; d_call: TRBD2; clone_size: -; cdr3_nt: TGTGCCAGCTCAAGGACTAGCGGGATTCAAGAGACCCAGTACTTC; cdr3_aa: CASSRTSGIQETQYF
v_call: TRBV7-6; j_call: TRBJ2-7; d_call: TRBD2; clone_size: -; cdr3_nt: TGTGCCAGCAGCACCCGGACCGGGACTAGTTCAAGGGCCTACGAGCAGTACTTC; cdr3_aa: CASSTRTGTSSRAYEQYF
v_call: TRBV6-1; j_call: TRBJ2-1; d_call: TRBD2; clone_size: few; cdr3_nt: TGTGCCAGCAGTGAAGGGAAGGTAGCGGGAGATGTTACAATGAGGCAGTTCTTC; cdr3_aa: CASSEGKVAGDVTMRQFF
v_call: TRBV6-1; j_call: TRBJ2-7; d_call: -; clone_size: -; cdr3_nt: TGTGCCAGCCGGATATCCCCACATACGAGCTCCTACGAGCAGTACTTC; cdr3_aa: CASRISPHTSSYEQYF
v_call: TRBV2; j_call: TRBJ2-2; d_call: -; clone_size: -; cdr3_nt: TGTGCCAGCAGTGAAGGAGGGTCGCGGACACCATACACCGGGGAGCTGTTTTTT; cdr3_aa: CASSEGGSRTPYTGELFF
v_call: TRBV12-3/TRBV12-4; j_call: TRBJ1-1; d_call: TRBD1; clone_size: -; cdr3_nt: TGTGCCAGCAGGTGGGACAGGTGGGAAGGTGAAGCTTTCTTT; cdr3_aa: CASRWDRWEGEAFF
v_call: TRBV6-1; j_call: TRBJ1-2; d_call: -; clone_size: -; cdr3_nt: TGTGCCAGGAGTCTCGGGGAAAGCTATGGCTACACCTTC; cdr3_aa: CARSLGESYGYTF
v_call: TRBV15; j_call: TRBJ2-3; d_call: TRBD2; clone_size: few; cdr3_nt: TGTGCCACCAGCAGAGGACTAGCGGGGTCCACAGATACGCAGTATTTT; cdr3_aa: CATSRGLAGSTDTQYF
v_call: TRBV4-1; j_call: TRBJ1-1; d_call: TRBD1; clone_size: few; cdr3_nt: TGCGCCAGCAGCCAAGACACAGGGGGTTACACTGAAGCTTTCTTT; cdr3_aa: CASSQDTGGYTEAFF
v_call: TRBV30; j_call: TRBJ2-2; d_call: -; clone_size: -; cdr3_nt: TGTGCCTGGTGGGCAGGAGTGGTGCTGAACACCGGGGAGCTGTTTTTT; cdr3_aa: CAWWAGVVLNTGELFF
v_call: TRBV6-5; j_call: TRBJ2-7; d_call: -; clone_size: medium-sized; cdr3_nt: TGTGCCAGCAGTTACTCGATGGCGTGGTCCGAGCAGTACTTC; cdr3_aa: CASSYSMAWSEQYF